What follows are 24 T cell receptor beta chains derived from one specimen sequenced in a study of T cells in Graves' hyperthyroidism and ophthalmopathy. Amplified regions were TCR beta CDR3 sequences from RNA transcripts. First-round RT-PCR of the TCR CDR3 relied on the HTBI primer set. TCRdb processed the multiplex PCR reads anew with MiXCR; each CDR3 protein has one entry. The repertoire has approximately 600,000 distinct CDR3 sequences, less than 25% of them found once; the top ten carry approximately 30%. Material for sequencing was blood. Every receptor here comes from a man aged 30-40 years with Graves' ophthalmopathy.

The rearrangement joins TRBV7-2 to TRBJ2-7; possibly TRBD2 for D (6 bases). This CDR3 comprises 13 residues. Germline lookup yields CDR1 SGHTA and CDR2 FQGNSA. Trimming stripped 5 bases from V and 3 bases from J, with 11 bases between. CDR3: CASSRDSFYEQYF. CDR3 coding DNA: TGTGCCAGCAGCCGGGACTCTTTCTACGAGCAGTACTTC.

This chain links TRBV4-1 with TRBJ2-1; tentatively, D is TRBD2 (5 bases). V was clipped by 0 bases and J by 9 bases, with 15 bases between them. Germline CDR1 is MGHRA and CDR2 is YSYEKL. The CDR3 is made up of 15 amino acids. DNA of the CDR3: TGCGCCAGCAGCCAAGATTACAGAGGGAGCGGTGAGCAGTTCTTC. Translated: CASSQDYRGSGEQFF.

The V gene is TRBV7-9, the J gene TRBJ2-7; 7 bases line up with TRBD1. Germline V CDR1 and CDR2: SEHNR, FQNEAQ (reference sequence). This CDR3 is 15 amino acids long. V lost 2 bases and J lost 2; bases outside the gene matches: 6. The CDR3 reads CASSLKHGTAYEQYF. CDR3 sequence (DNA): TGTGCCAGCAGCTTAAAGCACGGGACAGCCTACGAGCAGTACTTC.

This clonotype was seen only a few times. The J gene is TRBJ2-1, the V gene TRBV24-1, with 13 positions matching TRBD2. V shed 7 bases, J shed 8 bases, and the junction held 13 bases outside the gene matches. Germline V CDR1 and CDR2: KGHDR, SFDVKD. This CDR3 is built from 17 residues. The CDR3 coding sequence is TGTGCCACCAGCGACATCACCGGGACTAGCGGGAATCATGAGCAGTTCTTC. Encoded protein: CATSDITGTSGNHEQFF.

This clonotype was counted ten times or more. The rearrangement joins TRBV2 to TRBJ2-3; the match to TRBD2 covers 7 bases. Germline loops: CDR1 SNHLY, CDR2 FYNNEI. The CDR3 loop spans 12 amino acids. J gave up 7 bases and V 7 bases, and 5 bases lay outside the gene matches. CDR3 in amino acids: CASTGGRNTQYF. Here the CDR3 DNA reads TGTGCCAGCACCGGGGGGAGGAATACGCAGTATTTT.

The rearrangement links TRBV20-1 to TRBJ2-7; no reliable D call. V was trimmed by 4 bases and J by 2 bases, leaving 18 bases between them. The CDR3 totals 15 residues. Germline V lookup: CDR1 DFQATT, CDR2 SNEGSKA (reference sequence). Here the CDR3 reads CSATTLTGTPYEQYF. The CDR3 DNA is TGCAGTGCTACGACCCTGACTGGCACCCCCTACGAGCAGTACTTC.

This clonotype showed up many times. The chain uses TRBV5-1 and TRBJ2-3; no clear D gene. The germline V gene has CDR1 SGHRS and CDR2 YFSETQ. Trimming took off 0 bases at V and 2 bases at J, with 10 bases between the two ends. The CDR3 length is 15 residues. This CDR3 is CASSLVGGDTDTQYF. In DNA, the CDR3 is TGCGCCAGCAGCTTGGTGGGCGGAGACACAGATACGCAGTATTTT.

This clonotype was counted between two and nine times. The V call is TRBV6-1, the J call TRBJ2-3; 7 nucleotides line up with TRBD1. Germline trimming cut 5 bases from V and 0 bases from J; bases unmatched to any gene: 11. Germline CDR1 is MNHNS and CDR2 is SASEGT. This CDR3 has 17 amino acids. DNA for the CDR3: TGTGCCAGCAGTATACAGGGGAAGGGATTTAGCACAGATACGCAGTATTTT. Amino acid sequence: CASSIQGKGFSTDTQYF.

This clonotype was counted at least ten times. The V call is TRBV20-1, the J call TRBJ2-5, with 8 bases identical to TRBD2. J gave up 4 bases and V 2 bases, and 9 bases lay outside the gene matches. Germline CDR1 reads DFQATT; CDR2 reads SNEGSKA (reference sequence). This CDR3 is 15 amino acids long. The CDR3 nucleotides read TGCAGTGCTAGATTTACGGGACGGGGGGGAGAGACCCAGTACTTC. It encodes CSARFTGRGGETQYF.

This clonotype was counted ten times or more. The CDR3, as DNA: TGTGCCTGGGATTATGGGGGAAACAACGAGCAGTACTTC. It translates to CAWDYGGNNEQYF. The chain uses TRBV30 and TRBJ2-7, with D possibly called TRBD1 or TRBD2 (5 bases each). Germline V gene sequence: CDR1 GTSNPN, CDR2 SVGIG (reference sequence). CDR3 length equals 13 residues. V gave up 5 bases and J gave up 5 bases, with 16 bases separating them.

This chain uses TRBV18 with TRBJ1-4; no clear D. The CDR3 has 14 amino acids. CDR1 and CDR2 (germline): KGHSH, LQKENI. V dropped 3 bases and J dropped 14 bases, with 19 bases sitting between them. The CDR3 bases are TGTGCCAGCTCACCCAATCCGGCAGAACCCCACCTGTTTTTT. Translation: CASSPNPAEPHLFF.

V is TRBV2 and J is TRBJ2-2, with 14 bases matching TRBD2. This CDR3 spans 15 amino acids. V was pared by 6 bases and J by 4 bases, with 1 base of the junction left unmatched. The germline gives CDR1 SNHLY, CDR2 FYNNEI. The CDR3 DNA follows: TGTGCCAGCAGGGGACTAGCGGGAGTCACCGGGGAGCTGTTTTTT. This codes for CASRGLAGVTGELFF.

In its sample, this clonotype was seen a few times. J is TRBJ1-1 and V is TRBV19, with D possibly being TRBD1 (6 bases). This CDR3 comprises 13 residues. Trimming pared 7 bases from V and 6 bases from J, leaving 15 bases between. CDR1 is LNHDA, CDR2 SQIVND, per germline (reference sequence). DNA for the CDR3: TGTGCCAGTACCCTAACCAGGGGTTCTGAAGCTTTCTTT. It translates to CASTLTRGSEAFF.

This clonotype was counted many times. The gene calls are TRBV7-8 and TRBJ2-1; 7 bases are shared with TRBD1. The germline V gene has CDR1 SGHVS and CDR2 FQNEAQ. The CDR3 runs to 17 residues. The V gene end was trimmed by 0 bases and the J gene end by 3 bases; junction bases not matched to a gene: 8. In nucleotides, the CDR3 is TGTGCCAGCAGCTTAGCGCGGCCGGGACAGTTCTACAATGAGCAGTTCTTC. Residues: CASSLARPGQFYNEQFF.

This clonotype has only a few counts. The chain combines TRBV28 with TRBJ2-7; 10 nucleotides line up with TRBD2. V shed 4 bases and J 9 bases; nucleotides not matched to a gene: 9. Per the germline V gene, CDR1 is MDHEN and CDR2 is SYDVKM. The CDR3 is 14 residues long. The CDR3 reads CASSSWTSGPTQYF. The CDR3 nucleotides are TGTGCCAGCAGTTCCTGGACTAGCGGACCTACGCAGTACTTC.

In its sample, this clonotype was seen a few times. The chain carries TRBV19 and TRBJ1-1, with unresolved D. Trimming removed 1 base at V and 7 bases at J, with 7 bases between. The CDR3 totals 12 residues. CDR1 and CDR2 from the germline V gene are LNHDA and SQIVND (reference sequence). CDR3 in amino acids: CASSIVKGEAFF. In DNA form, the CDR3 reads TGTGCCAGTAGTATAGTAAAGGGTGAAGCTTTCTTT.

This clonotype has a count of ten or more. The gene calls are TRBV11-2 and TRBJ1-1; D unresolved. The V gene lost 0 bases and the J gene lost 1 base, with 6 bases spanning the gap. Per the germline V gene, CDR1 is SGHAT and CDR2 is FQNNGV. The CDR3 covers 14 residues. The CDR3 loop reads CASSLEIENTEAFF. In nucleotides, the CDR3 is TGTGCCAGCAGCTTAGAAATAGAGAACACTGAAGCTTTCTTT.

The genes are TRBV6-1 and TRBJ2-1; no clear D. CDR1 and CDR2 from the germline V gene are MNHNS and SASEGT. The CDR3 sequence is 15 residues long. V lost 5 bases and J 0 bases, leaving 11 bases between the germline ends. The CDR3 spells CASSILFSSYNEQFF. CDR3 coding DNA: TGTGCCAGCAGTATCCTTTTCAGCTCCTACAATGAGCAGTTCTTC.

This clonotype came up many times. The V and J genes are TRBV2 and TRBJ1-5; 7 positions agree with TRBD1. Looked up from germline, CDR1 is SNHLY and CDR2 is FYNNEI. The CDR3 loop spans 15 amino acids. V lost 2 bases and J lost 5; bases outside the gene matches: 6. In nucleotides, the CDR3 is TGTGCCAGCAGTGAACAACAGGGGCGGTATCAGCCCCAGCATTTT. Translation: CASSEQQGRYQPQHF.

This clonotype was observed at least ten times. The CDR3 region is CASSTRDGVFYEQFF. CDR3 sequence (DNA): TGTGCCAGCAGTACCCGGGACGGAGTATTCTATGAGCAGTTCTTC. This chain joins TRBV6-1 and TRBJ2-1; D tentatively fits TRBD1 or TRBD2 (5 bases each). The CDR3 sequence is 15 residues long. V lost 5 bases to trimming and J lost 8 bases, with 19 bases between them. From germline, CDR1 is MNHNS and CDR2 SASEGT.

This clonotype has a handful of counts. The rearrangement links TRBV6-5 to TRBJ2-2, with unresolved D. Germline CDR1 and CDR2: MNHEY and SVGAGI. The CDR3 totals 14 residues. With 0 bases removed from V and 3 bases from J, the gap between germline ends came to 5 bases. CDR3 residues: CASSYSTYTGELFF. In DNA form, the CDR3 reads TGTGCCAGCAGTTACTCGACCTACACCGGGGAGCTGTTTTTT.

This clonotype has a handful of counts. This rearrangement joins TRBV13 to TRBJ2-4; TRBD1 is a possible D gene (6 bases). The V end was cut by 5 bases, the J end by 0 bases, with 11 bases between. The CDR3 covers 15 residues. Germline V gives CDR1 PRHDT, CDR2 FYEKMQ (reference sequence). This chain's CDR3 is CASSGQGSAKNIQYF. The CDR3 DNA reads as TGTGCCAGCAGCGGGCAGGGGTCAGCCAAAAACATTCAGTACTTC. The complete variable domain, with remaining parts taken from reference TRBV13 and TRBJ2-4, reads AAGVIQSPRHLIKEKRETATLKCYPIPRHDTVYWYQQGPGQDPQFLISFYEKMQSDKGSIPDRFSAQQFSDYHSELNMSSLELGDSALYFCASSGQGSAKNIQYFGAGTRLSVL.

This clonotype was recorded many times. The chain has TRBV28 and TRBJ2-1, with 9 nucleotides matching TRBD1. Per the germline V gene, CDR1 is MDHEN and CDR2 is SYDVKM. The CDR3 is 14 residues long. The J segment lost 8 bases and the V segment lost 4 bases, leaving 6 bases of the junction unmatched. The DNA for the CDR3 is TGTGCCAGCAGTTCATCGGGACAGGGTCATGAGCAGTTCTTC. Translated: CASSSSGQGHEQFF.

Many counts were recorded for this clonotype. V gene TRBV28 combines with J gene TRBJ2-7, with D possibly being TRBD1 (5 bases). Trimming removed 4 bases from V and 6 bases from J, with 19 bases in between. Germline CDR1 and CDR2: MDHEN and SYDVKM. CDR3 size: 15 residues. The CDR3 is CASSSPAVGQPEQYF. The CDR3 bases are TGTGCCAGCAGTTCACCGGCAGTCGGACAACCCGAGCAGTACTTC. Variable domain in full (rest from reference TRBV28 and TRBJ2-7): DVKVTQSSRYLVKRTGEKVFLECVQDMDHENMFWYRQDPGLGLRLIYFSYDVKMKEKGDIPEGYSVSREKKERFSLILESASTNQTSMYLCASSSPAVGQPEQYFGPGTRLTVT.